These T cell receptor beta chains were read from a single sample in a study of shared clonotypes between healthy human individuals. The data were produced by immunoSEQ multiplex PCR, yet TCRdb's version contains in-frame clones alone and is incomplete. This table holds some 480,000 clones, 79% found once. The source material was PBMCs. Receptor source: a woman aged 40 to 50 in good health. Some clones in this sample may be carry-over from other donors' samples. Each CDR3 is given without its conserved first and last residue. Expanded clones are given a class, and other clones once, few, many or no size at all.

>NA|TRBV15
ATSRDQRVSDGYT
>NA|TRBV28
ASTAGQGAGNYGYT
>NA|TRBV19
ASSRTSGTFYEQY
>NA|TRBV7-2
ASSPGGGSSYNEQF
>NA|TRBV5-1
ASSGWTPREGTEAF
>NA|TRBV21-1
ASSKASGRTEAF
>NA|TRBV28
ASSLFPKREGRNEQF
>few|TRBV7-8
ASGEREGLYEQY
>NA|TRBV5-6
ASSLDPDWEAF
>NA|TRBV5-5
ASSSSGTTDTQY
>NA|TRBV11-3
ASSPQITDTQY
>NA|TRBV29-1
SVGNQGDEQY
>once|TRBV7-3
ASSRETGLYNEQF
>few|TRBV7-2
ASSFPRLGYT
>once|TRBV5-4
ASSLAGRNEQF
>NA|TRBV28
ASTDQDRFSYEQY
>NA|TRBV27
ASSPGLGSSYEQY
>NA|TRBV5-4
ASSLGAASTDTQY
>NA|TRBV29-1
SVAAQPQETQY
>many|TRBV5-1
ASSLASGRATGELF
>NA|TRBV10-1
ATRESGTDTQY
>NA|TRBV2
ASSGLAGGPWSYEQY
>NA|TRBV29-1
SVSGSSYEQY
>few|TRBV10-3
ATAGLVGTDTQY
>NA|TRBV2
ASNPGGGYTEAF
>few|TRBV7-7
ASSARRIGQGTGELF
>NA|TRBV5-1
ASSPDTFDQPQH